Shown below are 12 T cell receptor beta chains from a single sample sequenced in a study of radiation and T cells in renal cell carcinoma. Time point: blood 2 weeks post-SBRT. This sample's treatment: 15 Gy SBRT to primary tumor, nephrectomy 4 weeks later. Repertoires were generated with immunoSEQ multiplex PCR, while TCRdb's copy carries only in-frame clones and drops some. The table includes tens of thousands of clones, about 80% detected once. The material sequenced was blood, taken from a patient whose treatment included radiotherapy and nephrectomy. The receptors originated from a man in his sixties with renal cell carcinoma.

The CDR3 sequence: CASSVTLGTATEAFF. In nucleotides, the CDR3 is TGTGCCAGCAGCGTGACATTAGGGACAGCCACTGAAGCTTTCTTT. This chain uses TRBV14 with TRBJ1-1; TRBD1 aligns across 7 bases. Germline V gene data show CDR1 as SGHDN and CDR2 as FVKESK. Germline trimming cut 5 bases from V and 4 bases from J; bases unmatched to any gene: 10. The CDR3 totals 15 residues.

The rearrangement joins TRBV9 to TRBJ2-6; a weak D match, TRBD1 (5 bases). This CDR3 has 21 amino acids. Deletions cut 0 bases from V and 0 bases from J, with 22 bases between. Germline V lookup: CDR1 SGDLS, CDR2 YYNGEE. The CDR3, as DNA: TGTGCCAGCAGCGTAGAGGGCACCTGGTGGGGCGCCGACTCTGGGGCCAACGTCCTGACTTTC. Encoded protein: CASSVEGTWWGADSGANVLTF. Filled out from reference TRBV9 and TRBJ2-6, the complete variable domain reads DSGVTQTPKHLITATGQRVTLRCSPRSGDLSVYWYQQSLDQGLQFLIQYYNGEERAKGNILERFSAQQFPDLHSELNLSSLELGDSALYFCASSVEGTWWGADSGANVLTFGAGSRLTVL.

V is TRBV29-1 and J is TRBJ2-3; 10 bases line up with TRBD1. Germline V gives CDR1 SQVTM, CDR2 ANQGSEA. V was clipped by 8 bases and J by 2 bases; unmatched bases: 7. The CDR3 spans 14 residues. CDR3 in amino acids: CSHRQGAVTDTQYF. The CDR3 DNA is TGCAGCCACAGACAGGGGGCAGTCACAGATACGCAGTATTTT.

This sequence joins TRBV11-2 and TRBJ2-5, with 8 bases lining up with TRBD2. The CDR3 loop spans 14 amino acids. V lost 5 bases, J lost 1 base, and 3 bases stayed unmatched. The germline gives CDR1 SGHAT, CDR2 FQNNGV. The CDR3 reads CASSPTSGQETQYF. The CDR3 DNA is TGTGCCAGCAGCCCTACTAGCGGCCAAGAGACCCAGTACTTC.

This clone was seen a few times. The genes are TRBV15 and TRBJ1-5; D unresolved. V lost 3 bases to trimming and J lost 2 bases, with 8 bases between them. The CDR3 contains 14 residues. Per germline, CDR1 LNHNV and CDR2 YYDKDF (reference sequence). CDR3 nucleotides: TGTGCCACCAGCAGTTGGGGAGGCAATCAGCCCCAGCATTTT. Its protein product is CATSSWGGNQPQHF. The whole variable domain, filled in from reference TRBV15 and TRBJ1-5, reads DAMVIQNPRYQVTQFGKPVTLSCSQTLNHNVMYWYQQKSSQAPKLLFHYYDKDFNNEADTPDNFQSRRPNTSFCFLDIRSPGLGDTAMYLCATSSWGGNQPQHFGDGTRLSIL.

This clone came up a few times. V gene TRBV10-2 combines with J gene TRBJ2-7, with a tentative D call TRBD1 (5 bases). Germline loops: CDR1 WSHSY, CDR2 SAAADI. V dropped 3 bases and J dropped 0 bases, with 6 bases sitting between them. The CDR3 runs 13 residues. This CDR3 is CASSEGASYEQYV. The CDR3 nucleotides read TGCGCCAGCAGTGAAGGGGCCTCCTACGAGCAGTACGTC.

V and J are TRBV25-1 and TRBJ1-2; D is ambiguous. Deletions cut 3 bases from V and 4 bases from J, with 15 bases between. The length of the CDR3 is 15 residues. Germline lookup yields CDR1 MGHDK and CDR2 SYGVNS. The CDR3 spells CASSEPSGGLYGYTF. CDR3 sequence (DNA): TGTGCCAGCAGTGAGCCCTCGGGAGGACTCTATGGCTACACCTTC.

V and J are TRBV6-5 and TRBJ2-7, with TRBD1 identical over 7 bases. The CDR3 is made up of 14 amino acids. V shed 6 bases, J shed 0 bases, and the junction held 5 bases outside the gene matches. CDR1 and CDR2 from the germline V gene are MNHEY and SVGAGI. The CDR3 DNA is TGTGCCAGCAGGAAGACAGGGAGCTCCTACGAGCAGTACTTC. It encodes CASRKTGSSYEQYF.

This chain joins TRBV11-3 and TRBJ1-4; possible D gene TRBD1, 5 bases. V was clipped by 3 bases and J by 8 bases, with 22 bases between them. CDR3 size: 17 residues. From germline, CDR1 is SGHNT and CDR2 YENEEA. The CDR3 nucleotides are TGTGCCAGCAGCTTCAGAGCCAGGGAGGTTTTTGGGGAAAAACTGTTTTTT. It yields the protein CASSFRAREVFGEKLFF.

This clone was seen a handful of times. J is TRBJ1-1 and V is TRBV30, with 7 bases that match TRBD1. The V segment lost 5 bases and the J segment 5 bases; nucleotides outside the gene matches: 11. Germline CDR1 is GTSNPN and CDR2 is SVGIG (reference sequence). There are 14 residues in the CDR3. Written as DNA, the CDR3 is TGTGCCTGGGCCCAGGACAGGTGGGGGACTGAAGCTTTCTTT. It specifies CAWAQDRWGTEAFF.

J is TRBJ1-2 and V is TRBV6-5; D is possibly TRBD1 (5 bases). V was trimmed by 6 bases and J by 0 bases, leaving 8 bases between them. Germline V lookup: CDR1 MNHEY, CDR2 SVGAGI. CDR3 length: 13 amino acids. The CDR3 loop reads CASRVTANYGYTF. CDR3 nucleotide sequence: TGTGCCAGCAGGGTGACAGCTAACTATGGCTACACCTTC.

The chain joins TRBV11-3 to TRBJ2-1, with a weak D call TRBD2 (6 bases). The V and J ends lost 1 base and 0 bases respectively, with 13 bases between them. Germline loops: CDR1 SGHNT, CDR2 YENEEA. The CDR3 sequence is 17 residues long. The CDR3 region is CASSLVRGTGSYNEQFF. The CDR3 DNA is TGTGCCAGCAGCTTAGTCCGCGGGACCGGCTCCTACAATGAGCAGTTCTTC.